A selection of T cell receptor beta chains follows, all from one sample in a study of T cell responses to AZD1222 COVID-19 vaccine. The assay was immunoSEQ multiplex PCR, and TCRdb's table has in-frame clones only and misses some. Among roughly 170,000 clones, about 91% were seen once, and the ten largest hold approximately 0.5%. The sample in question was peripheral blood, obtained on day 0 of AZD1222 vaccination. These receptors were obtained from an adult in good health. CDR3s include the opening cysteine and the closing phenylalanine or tryptophan. Each record gives: J gene, clone size, V gene, D gene, CDR3 protein, CDR3 DNA. D genes are given only for firm matches. Some rows have no size entry. The others give once, few or many, or a class for an expanded clone.

J gene: TRBJ1-5
clone size: -
V gene: TRBV16
D gene: -
CDR3 protein: CASSQFSRAGRNQPQHF
CDR3 DNA: TGTGCCAGCAGCCAGTTTTCCCGGGCCGGTCGCAATCAGCCCCAGCATTTT

J gene: TRBJ2-5
clone size: -
V gene: TRBV5-1
D gene: -
CDR3 protein: CASSLSVSEETQYF
CDR3 DNA: TGCGCCAGCAGCCTTTCGGTCTCGGAAGAGACCCAGTACTTC

J gene: TRBJ1-1
clone size: -
V gene: TRBV4-1
D gene: -
CDR3 protein: CASSPLEGGALPEAFF
CDR3 DNA: TGCGCCAGCAGCCCCCTCGAAGGCGGAGCACTACCCGAAGCTTTCTTT

J gene: TRBJ2-7
clone size: -
V gene: TRBV9
D gene: TRBD1
CDR3 protein: CASSVAGTGRIYEQYF
CDR3 DNA: TGTGCCAGCAGCGTAGCCGGGACAGGGAGAATCTACGAGCAGTACTTC

J gene: TRBJ1-6
clone size: once
V gene: TRBV6-5
D gene: -
CDR3 protein: CASSPTGEGGSPLHF
CDR3 DNA: TGTGCCAGCAGTCCTACCGGGGAGGGGGGTTCACCCCTCCACTTT

J gene: TRBJ2-3
clone size: -
V gene: TRBV7-3
D gene: TRBD2
CDR3 protein: CASGDLAGGPTDTQYF
CDR3 DNA: TGTGCCAGCGGGGACCTAGCGGGGGGGCCTACAGATACGCAGTATTTT

J gene: TRBJ2-7
clone size: -
V gene: TRBV4-1
D gene: -
CDR3 protein: CASSQDPATSLVEQYF
CDR3 DNA: TGCGCCAGCAGCCAAGACCCGGCCACCTCCTTGGTCGAGCAGTACTTC

J gene: TRBJ2-5
clone size: -
V gene: TRBV5-1
D gene: TRBD2
CDR3 protein: CASSLVGLAGMEETQYF
CDR3 DNA: TGCGCCAGCAGCTTGGTGGGACTAGCGGGAATGGAAGAGACCCAGTACTTC

J gene: TRBJ1-2
clone size: -
V gene: TRBV3-1/TRBV3-2
D gene: -
CDR3 protein: CASSQGYGYTF
CDR3 DNA: TGTGCCAGCAGCCAGGGCTATGGCTACACCTTC

J gene: TRBJ1-3
clone size: -
V gene: TRBV12-3/TRBV12-4
D gene: -
CDR3 protein: CASSGEVNTIYF
CDR3 DNA: TGTGCCAGCAGCGGGGAGGTAAACACCATATATTTT

J gene: TRBJ1-2
clone size: -
V gene: TRBV7-2
D gene: -
CDR3 protein: CASSLSIRDSGGYTF
CDR3 DNA: TGTGCCAGCAGCTTGAGTATACGGGACTCAGGAGGCTACACCTTC

J gene: TRBJ1-6
clone size: -
V gene: TRBV2
D gene: -
CDR3 protein: CASSEEQSSPLHF
CDR3 DNA: TGTGCCAGCAGTGAGGAGCAGTCTAGTCCCCTCCACTTT

J gene: TRBJ2-7
clone size: once
V gene: TRBV5-4
D gene: TRBD1
CDR3 protein: CASRWDSASYEQYF
CDR3 DNA: TGTGCCAGCAGATGGGACAGCGCCTCCTACGAGCAGTACTTC

J gene: TRBJ1-5
clone size: -
V gene: TRBV10-3
D gene: -
CDR3 protein: CATTLDKGNQPQHF
CDR3 DNA: TGTGCCACCACATTGGATAAGGGCAATCAGCCCCAGCATTTT

J gene: TRBJ2-2
clone size: -
V gene: TRBV5-1
D gene: -
CDR3 protein: CASSLQTTNTGELFF
CDR3 DNA: TGCGCCAGCAGCTTGCAGACGACGAACACCGGGGAGCTGTTTTTT

J gene: TRBJ1-3
clone size: -
V gene: TRBV27
D gene: -
CDR3 protein: CASSLSGGTLSGNTIYF
CDR3 DNA: TGTGCCAGCAGTCTCTCAGGTGGGACGCTCTCTGGAAACACCATATATTTT

J gene: TRBJ1-6
clone size: -
V gene: TRBV7-2
D gene: -
CDR3 protein: CASSLMAPSGNSPLHF
CDR3 DNA: TGTGCCAGCAGCTTAATGGCACCATCGGGTAATTCACCCCTCCACTTT

J gene: TRBJ2-3
clone size: once
V gene: TRBV5-1
D gene: TRBD2
CDR3 protein: CASSYGTSGRARDTQYF
CDR3 DNA: TGCGCCAGCAGCTACGGGACTAGCGGGAGGGCCAGAGATACGCAGTATTTT

J gene: TRBJ2-1
clone size: -
V gene: TRBV2
D gene: TRBD2
CDR3 protein: CASRERGSLAEIYNEQFF
CDR3 DNA: TGTGCCAGCCGAGAGCGGGGAAGTTTAGCGGAAATTTACAATGAGCAGTTCTTC

J gene: TRBJ2-1
clone size: -
V gene: TRBV9
D gene: -
CDR3 protein: CASSVDGGYNEQFF
CDR3 DNA: TGTGCCAGCAGCGTAGACGGGGGTTACAATGAGCAGTTCTTC

J gene: TRBJ2-7
clone size: -
V gene: TRBV4-3
D gene: -
CDR3 protein: CASSPQVGSSYEQYF
CDR3 DNA: TGCGCCAGCAGCCCCCAGGTGGGGAGCTCCTACGAGCAGTACTTC

J gene: TRBJ1-2
clone size: once
V gene: TRBV5-4
D gene: TRBD1
CDR3 protein: CASSTGQGLRGYTF
CDR3 DNA: TGTGCCAGCAGTACGGGACAGGGGCTACGTGGCTACACCTTC